This TCR beta chain was sequenced during a study of OX40 agonist ivuxolimab in advanced cancers. The wider study: Participants, about 83% male, averaged roughly 59 years of age, ranging from about 23 to 79. Study-wide results and limits: The CD4+ and CD8+ T cells in the blood had expanded clonally by week 6 at 0.1 to 3.0 mg/kg. Some nonresponders also had low normalized T-cell clonal expansion. Among patients with partial responses at 0.1-3.0 mg/kg, clonal expansion was among the lowest.

Germline values: CDR1 SGHTA, CDR2 FQGNSA. CDR3 length equals 15 residues. The V and J ends lost 1 base and 9 bases, in that order; junction bases with no gene match: 6. Regarding this clone: Its target is unknown.

Assay: immunoSEQ multiplex PCR; the TCRdb copy retains only in-frame clones and omits some. Found here are some 74,000 clones, about 88% of them singletons; the top ten hold 0.8% to 1.3%. The chain carries TRBV7-2 and TRBJ2-1, with 10 bases that match TRBD2. The sample here was CD4+ or CD8+ T cells sorted from blood, taken in a trial of the OX40 agonist ivuxolimab. The sequence derives from an adult with an advanced solid tumor such as melanoma, head and neck, liver or kidney cancer. For the CDR3, the DNA is TGTGCCAGCAGCTTAGTCCTAGCGGGAGTGGGTGAGCAGTTCTTC. Its translation: CASSLVLAGVGEQFF. The whole variable domain, remainder taken from reference TRBV7-2 and TRBJ2-1, is GAGVSQSPSNKVTEKGKDVELRCDPISGHTALYWYRQSLGQGLEFLIYFQGNSAPDKSGLPSDRFSAERTGGSVSTLTIQRTQQEDSAVYLCASSLVLAGVGEQFFGPGTRLTVL.